This is a list of T cell receptor beta chains from one sample in a study of cytomegalovirus exposure and HLA in healthy donors. Only in-frame clones appear in the TCRdb table, and some are missing; sequencing was by immunoSEQ multiplex PCR. Of 150,000 or so clones listed, 60% to 85% are singletons. The sequencing sample was made of PBMCs. The receptor set was obtained from a man over 45 in good health and CMV-seropositive. CDR3s include the opening cysteine and the closing phenylalanine or tryptophan. D genes are given only for firm matches. Clone size, where shown, is once, few, many, or a class for clones that have expanded.

size: -
J: TRBJ1-5
V: TRBV4-3
D: -
CDR3: CASSHEQGYQPQHF
DNA: TGCGCCAGCAGCCACGAGCAGGGTTACCAGCCCCAGCATTTT

size: once
J: TRBJ2-7
V: TRBV27
D: -
CDR3: CASSLYRETYEQYF
DNA: TGTGCCAGCAGTTTATATCGGGAAACCTACGAGCAGTACTTC

size: -
J: TRBJ2-1
V: TRBV2
D: TRBD2
CDR3: CASSATSGGDNEQFF
DNA: TGTGCCAGCAGTGCCACTAGCGGGGGGGACAATGAGCAGTTCTTC

size: -
J: TRBJ2-5
V: TRBV5-1
D: -
CDR3: CASSPGLRETQYF
DNA: TGCGCCAGCAGCCCGGGGTTGCGAGAGACCCAGTACTTC

size: once
J: TRBJ2-7
V: TRBV5-4
D: TRBD1
CDR3: CASSPSGGRYEQYF
DNA: TGTGCCAGCAGCCCCTCAGGGGGCAGGTACGAGCAGTACTTC

size: -
J: TRBJ1-3
V: TRBV9
D: -
CDR3: CASSDINTIYF
DNA: TGTGCCAGCAGCGATATAAACACCATATATTTT

size: -
J: TRBJ2-3
V: TRBV10-2
D: -
CDR3: CASSAVAGAGEDTQYF
DNA: TGCGCCAGCAGCGCCGTCGCGGGGGCGGGGGAAGATACGCAGTATTTT

size: -
J: TRBJ2-5
V: TRBV6-6
D: TRBD2
CDR3: CASRVRGGFEETQYF
DNA: TGTGCCAGCAGAGTGCGGGGGGGCTTTGAGGAGACCCAGTACTTC

size: once
J: TRBJ2-1
V: TRBV5-1
D: TRBD1
CDR3: CASSLMGQVSSYNEQFF
DNA: TGCGCCAGCAGCTTGATGGGACAGGTGAGCTCCTACAATGAGCAGTTCTTC

size: -
J: TRBJ2-7
V: TRBV5-5
D: -
CDR3: CASSSDRSSYEQYF
DNA: TGTGCCAGCAGCTCCGACAGGAGCTCCTACGAGCAGTACTTC

size: -
J: TRBJ2-2
V: TRBV7-8
D: -
CDR3: CASSPRGELFF
DNA: TGTGCCAGCAGCCCTCGGGGGGAGCTGTTTTTT

size: -
J: TRBJ1-2
V: TRBV7-8
D: TRBD1
CDR3: CASSVRETGGGRRQDYYGYTF
DNA: TGTGCCAGCAGCGTCCGCGAGACAGGGGGCGGAAGAAGGCAGGACTACTATGGCTACACCTTC

size: -
J: TRBJ2-3
V: TRBV5-1
D: TRBD2
CDR3: CASNSGGGPTDTQYF
DNA: TGCGCCAGCAATAGCGGGGGGGGTCCCACAGATACGCAGTATTTT

size: -
J: TRBJ2-3
V: TRBV11-2
D: TRBD2
CDR3: CASNLEVAGLDTQYF
DNA: TGTGCCAGCAACTTAGAGGTAGCGGGGTTGGATACGCAGTATTTT

size: -
J: TRBJ1-4
V: TRBV2
D: -
CDR3: CASSSYEKLFF
DNA: TGTGCCAGCAGTTCGTATGAAAAACTGTTTTTT

size: -
J: TRBJ2-7
V: TRBV28
D: -
CDR3: CASSPLAYEQYF
DNA: TGTGCCAGCAGTCCCTTGGCTTACGAGCAGTACTTC

size: -
J: TRBJ2-5
V: TRBV7-8
D: TRBD1
CDR3: CASSPGTGQETQYF
DNA: TGTGCCAGCAGCCCGGGGACAGGGCAAGAGACCCAGTACTTC

size: -
J: TRBJ2-1
V: TRBV5-1
D: -
CDR3: CASSWTQDSYNEQFF
DNA: TGCGCCAGCAGCTGGACACAGGACTCCTACAATGAGCAGTTCTTC

size: -
J: TRBJ1-6
V: TRBV4-3
D: -
CDR3: CASSQDLGGSYNSPLHF
DNA: TGCGCCAGCAGCCAAGATTTGGGCGGGTCTTATAATTCACCCCTCCACTTT

size: few
J: TRBJ2-2
V: TRBV5-1
D: -
CDR3: CASTHPEQGATGELFF
DNA: TGCGCCAGCACCCACCCAGAACAGGGCGCCACCGGGGAGCTGTTTTTT

size: -
J: TRBJ1-2
V: TRBV4-3
D: TRBD1
CDR3: CASSQPGQGAHGYTF
DNA: TGCGCCAGCAGCCAACCGGGACAGGGGGCGCATGGCTACACCTTC

size: -
J: TRBJ1-2
V: TRBV2
D: -
CDR3: CASSGGTGGYGYTF
DNA: TGTGCCAGCAGTGGGGGGACTGGGGGCTATGGCTACACCTTC

size: -
J: TRBJ1-2
V: TRBV6-6
D: -
CDR3: CASREQGLSGYTF
DNA: TGTGCCAGCAGAGAACAGGGCCTTTCGGGCTACACCTTC

size: -
J: TRBJ2-7
V: TRBV7-2
D: TRBD2
CDR3: CASTTSGGYEQYF
DNA: TGTGCCAGCACCACTAGCGGGGGCTACGAGCAGTACTTC

size: -
J: TRBJ2-3
V: TRBV5-1
D: TRBD1
CDR3: CASSRQGQESTDTQYF
DNA: TGCGCCAGCAGCCGGCAGGGACAGGAAAGCACAGATACGCAGTATTTT

size: -
J: TRBJ2-7
V: TRBV15
D: -
CDR3: CATSSIQGSPYEQYF
DNA: TGTGCCACCAGCAGTATACAGGGCTCCCCCTACGAGCAGTACTTC

size: -
J: TRBJ2-7
V: TRBV11-2
D: -
CDR3: CASSFAGVDEQYF
DNA: TGTGCCAGCAGCTTTGCAGGGGTTGACGAGCAGTACTTC

size: few
J: TRBJ2-2
V: TRBV7-9
D: -
CDR3: CASSYSTAFGNTGELFF
DNA: TGTGCCAGCAGCTATTCGACAGCGTTCGGGAACACCGGGGAGCTGTTTTTT